The next 9 T cell receptor beta chains were all read from a single sample in a study of metastatic and nonmetastatic thyroid tumors. Before thyroid surgery, none of the patients had received any treatment. TCRdb reprocessed the PCR reads via MiXCR. The table shows roughly 24,000 clones, with roughly a sixth occurring only once. Sequenced sample: adjacent normal tissue. These receptors were obtained from a male donor with papillary thyroid cancer or a benign thyroid nodule (not recorded which). Some clones in this sample may be carry-over from other donors' samples.

This clone was detected many times. The V call is TRBV2, the J call TRBJ1-1; D possibly corresponds to TRBD1 (5 bases). The CDR3 contains 14 residues. Germline V gives CDR1 SNHLY, CDR2 FYNNEI. Trimming removed 3 bases from V and 1 base from J, with 9 bases in between. In DNA, the CDR3 is TGTGCCAGCAGTGATCCTGACAGGAACACTGAAGCTTTCTTT. Its translation: CASSDPDRNTEAFF.

CDR3 DNA sequence: TGTGCCAGCAGCTTAACGGGAGCTGGGGCCAACGTCCTGACTTTC. Its translation: CASSLTGAGANVLTF. This chain connects TRBV11-2 to TRBJ2-6; a possible D gene is TRBD2 (6 bases). V shed 2 bases and J shed 2 bases, with 7 bases lying between them. Germline V gene lookup returns CDR1 SGHAT and CDR2 FQNNGV. This CDR3 spans 15 amino acids.

The J gene is TRBJ2-2, the V gene TRBV7-2; D is possibly TRBD2 (6 bases). V was shortened by 1 base and J by 5 bases, with 20 bases between the two germline ends. CDR3 length equals 18 residues. Per germline, CDR1 SGHTA and CDR2 FQGNSA. CDR3 in amino acids: CASSLGPPIWRGTGELFF. In DNA, the CDR3 is TGTGCCAGCAGCTTAGGGCCCCCTATCTGGAGGGGTACCGGGGAGCTGTTTTTT.

Worth noting for this clone: A read error may explain this, as a much larger clone is one base away. This specimen includes other DNA sequences encoding the same CDR3. The rearrangement uses TRBV25-1 and TRBJ1-3, with D unclear. The germline V gene encodes CDR1 MGHDK and CDR2 SYGVNS. Trimming took 5 bases from V and 0 from J, leaving 14 bases between them. This CDR3 comprises 16 residues. CDR3 loop: CASSPPGPSSGNTIYF. The CDR3 DNA reads TGTGCCAGCAGTCCTCCTGGACCAAGCTCTGGAAACACCATATATTTT.

The table lists this clone with a few counts. One end of the junction varies from germline; a read error may be responsible. V is TRBV6-1 and J is TRBJ1-4; D is uncertain. The CDR3 length is 15 residues. Germline V gene sequence: CDR1 MNHNS, CDR2 SASEGT. The DNA of the CDR3 is TGTGCCATCGCACGTACCCAAGCAACTAATGAAAAACCGTTTTTT. This encodes CAIARTQATNEKPFF.

At least ten counts were recorded for this clone. The chain joins TRBV5-6 to TRBJ2-7; the D gene is possibly TRBD2 (7 bases). Germline V lookup: CDR1 SGHDT, CDR2 YYEEEE. Trimming removed 5 bases from V and 6 bases from J, with 21 bases in between. The CDR3 extends over 15 amino acids. CDR3 DNA sequence: TGTGCCAGCAGAGGATGGGGGGCAGGGAGGGGCGAGCAGTACGTC. It encodes CASRGWGAGRGEQYV.

This clone has ten or more counts. The V and J genes are TRBV4-1 and TRBJ2-7, with TRBD2 as a possible D gene (5 bases). CDR3 length: 11 amino acids. V lost 5 bases to trimming and J lost 5 bases, with 7 bases between them. Germline CDR1 MGHRA, CDR2 YSYEKL. CDR3 in amino acids: CASSTGNEQYF. The CDR3 DNA reads as TGCGCCAGCAGCACCGGGAACGAGCAGTACTTC.

This rearrangement joins TRBV15 to TRBJ2-7; D is perhaps TRBD2 (8 bases). The CDR3 covers 19 residues. Germline V gene sequence: CDR1 LNHNV, CDR2 YYDKDF (reference sequence). Deletions cut 2 bases from V and 5 bases from J, with 28 bases between. This chain's CDR3 is CATSRPDKGAGGKAHEQYV. CDR3 DNA: TGTGCCACCAGCAGACCTGATAAGGGGGCGGGAGGCAAGGCCCACGAGCAGTACGTC.

Regarding this clone: A much larger clone sits a single nucleotide away, making a read error possible. This chain links TRBV5-4 with TRBJ1-1, with a weak D call TRBD1 (6 bases). This CDR3 is 14 amino acids long. Germline V CDR1 and CDR2: SGHNT, YYREEE (reference sequence). The CDR3 DNA reads TGTGCCAGCAGCTTGCTCGGGGGGCGAGCTGAATCTTTCTTT. Its translation: CASSLLGGRAESFF.